One and the same sample provided the 22 T cell receptor beta chains below, sequenced in a study of PD-1 blockade in classical Hodgkin lymphoma (dated by TCRdb to about 2020). Libraries came from the immunoSEQ multiplex PCR assay. TCRdb stores this immuneACCESS table with in-frame sequences only. Part of the clones is absent; in the studies checked, under half of the shortfall reflects unresolved V genes, and no reason is known for the rest. The sample data list some 90,000 clones, and about 77% of these were observed just once. The top ten clonotypes cover 9.4% of the sample. The sample's time point label is to be understood as: cycle 4 day 1 (C4D1), after 6 weeks of nivolumab. Every trial patient had relapsed after autologous stem cell transplantation, and cohorts A, B and C differed in prior brentuximab vedotin exposure. Sequencing used peripheral blood mononuclear cells (PBMCs), obtained before the fourth cycle of nivolumab. The receptors originated from a human donor with classical Hodgkin lymphoma.

This clone has only one observation. The CDR3 DNA follows: TGCGCCAGCAGGTATCCTAGCGGGGGCTCGGCAGATACGCAGTATTTT. Protein: CASRYPSGGSADTQYF. The chain is built from TRBV5-1 and TRBJ2-3; TRBD2 matches at 10 bases. V was pared by 5 bases and J by 4 bases, with 10 bases of the junction left unmatched. CDR1 is SGHRS and CDR2 is YFSETQ in the germline V gene. The CDR3 totals 16 residues.

The chain has TRBV5-4 and TRBJ2-7, with D perhaps TRBD2 (7 bases). The germline V gene has CDR1 SGHNT and CDR2 YYREEE (reference sequence). The CDR3 is 15 residues long. The V gene lost 2 bases and the J gene lost 4 bases, with 16 bases spanning the gap. The CDR3 DNA reads as TGTGCCAGCAGCTTATCCGGGGGGCGGATGTACGAGCAGTACTTC. This translates into CASSLSGGRMYEQYF.

This clone turned up a few times. The chain couples TRBV28 to TRBJ2-7; possible D gene TRBD1, 6 bases. The germline gives CDR1 MDHEN, CDR2 SYDVKM. Trimming removed 5 bases at V and 11 bases at J, with 16 bases between. The CDR3 has 12 amino acids. The CDR3, as DNA: TGTGCCAGCAGTATCGCCGGGACATCTAAGTACTTC. It codes for CASSIAGTSKYF.

The chain joins TRBV4-2 to TRBJ1-1, with TRBD1 identical over 7 bases. There are 15 residues in the CDR3. The germline V gene has CDR1 LGHNA and CDR2 YNFKEQ. Trimming cost V 4 bases and J 1 base; bases outside gene matches: 6. The CDR3 DNA sequence: TGTGCCAGCAGCCCGACGGACAGGAAGAACACTGAAGCTTTCTTT. This gives the protein CASSPTDRKNTEAFF.

J is TRBJ2-5 and V is TRBV5-1, with D perhaps matching TRBD1 (6 bases). The CDR3 contains 15 residues. CDR1 and CDR2 (germline): SGHRS, YFSETQ. The V end was cut by 0 bases, the J end by 0 bases, with 9 bases between. The CDR3 sequence is CASSLGQDYQETQYF. CDR3 nucleotide sequence: TGCGCCAGCAGCTTGGGACAGGACTACCAAGAGACCCAGTACTTC.

The CDR3 coding sequence is TGTGCCAGCAGTTACGAGGACAGGGCTGGGGCCCAGTACTTC. This translates into CASSYEDRAGAQYF. V gene TRBV6-5 combines with J gene TRBJ2-5; the match to TRBD1 covers 8 bases. Germline V CDR1 and CDR2: MNHEY, SVGAGI. V shed 2 bases and J 9 bases; nucleotides not matched to a gene: 8. The CDR3 consists of 14 residues.

This chain uses TRBV9 with TRBJ2-2; possibly TRBD1 or TRBD2 for D (5 bases each). V lost 4 bases to trimming and J lost 3 bases, with 10 bases between them. The length of the CDR3 is 14 residues. The germline CDR1 and CDR2 sequences are SGDLS and YYNGEE. CDR3 loop: CASSPRGDTGELFF. The CDR3 DNA sequence: TGTGCCAGCAGCCCCAGAGGGGACACCGGGGAGCTGTTTTTT.

J is TRBJ2-1 and V is TRBV2, with D possibly TRBD2 on 5 matching bases. V gave up 5 bases and J gave up 3 bases, with 5 bases separating them. The CDR3 has 12 residues. CDR1 and CDR2 from the germline V gene are SNHLY and FYNNEI. For the CDR3, the DNA is TGTGCCAGCAGTCGGGACTACAATGAGCAGTTCTTC. It yields the protein CASSRDYNEQFF. The entire variable domain, with the rest obtained from reference TRBV2 and TRBJ2-1, is as follows: EPEVTQTPSHQVTQMGQEVILRCVPISNHLYFYWYRQILGQKVEFLVSFYNNEISEKSEIFDDQFSVERPDGSNFTLKIRSTKLEDSAMYFCASSRDYNEQFFGPGTRLTVL.

This chain uses TRBV6-6 with TRBJ2-3; TRBD1 matches 8 bases. J lost 5 bases, V lost 5 bases, and 9 bases had no gene match. CDR3 length: 15 amino acids. Germline assignment: CDR1 MNHNY and CDR2 SVGAGI (reference sequence). In nucleotides, the CDR3 is TGTGCCAGCAGTAATCAGCAGGGGGCCCAAGATACGCAGTATTTT. This sequence encodes CASSNQQGAQDTQYF.

The J gene is TRBJ2-5, the V gene TRBV7-2, with TRBD1 matching over 7 bases. With 6 bases clipped from V and 7 bases from J, the junction kept 8 bases outside the gene matches. Germline CDR1 is SGHTA and CDR2 is FQGNSA. The CDR3 is made up of 13 amino acids. This CDR3 is CASSTTGAGTQYF. The CDR3 nucleotides read TGTGCCAGCAGTACAACAGGGGCGGGGACCCAGTACTTC.

CDR3 DNA: TGTGCCAGCAGTACCCGAAATACTAGCGGGAGGGCCATAGACGGGGAGCTGTTTTTT. This gives the protein CASSTRNTSGRAIDGELFF. V and J are TRBV28 and TRBJ2-2; TRBD2 matches at 13 bases. V dropped 5 bases and J dropped 7; count of bases not matched to a gene: 16. The CDR3 totals 19 residues. Germline loops: CDR1 MDHEN, CDR2 SYDVKM.

The J gene is TRBJ2-2, the V gene TRBV27, with 8 positions matching TRBD1. Germline V gene lookup returns CDR1 MNHEY and CDR2 SMNVEV (reference sequence). There are 14 residues in the CDR3. V lost 5 bases to trimming and J lost 7 bases; unmatched junction nucleotides: 6. CDR3 DNA sequence: TGTGCCAGCAGTACCCGGACAGGGAACGGGGAGCTGTTTTTT. Its translation is CASSTRTGNGELFF.

The rearrangement links TRBV6-4 to TRBJ2-3, with D uncertain. CDR3 length equals 15 residues. The V and J ends lost 5 bases and 0 bases respectively, with 12 bases between them. CDR1 MRHNA and CDR2 SNTAGT come from the germline V gene. The CDR3 loop is CASSHSGFSTDTQYF. CDR3 nucleotides: TGTGCCAGCAGTCATTCTGGGTTTAGCACAGATACGCAGTATTTT.

This clone has only a few counts. The chain combines TRBV19 with TRBJ2-7, with 10 positions matching TRBD2. Germline trimming cut 3 bases from V and 0 bases from J; bases unmatched to any gene: 2. Germline V CDR1 and CDR2: LNHDA, SQIVND (reference sequence). CDR3 length equals 15 residues. In nucleotides, the CDR3 is TGTGCCAGTAGTATGGCTAGCGGGAGCTCCTACGAGCAGTACTTC. It codes for CASSMASGSSYEQYF.

The rearrangement joins TRBV19 to TRBJ1-3; D is possibly TRBD1 (6 bases). There are 16 residues in the CDR3. The V end was cut by 3 bases, the J end by 1 base, with 13 bases between. CDR1 LNHDA and CDR2 SQIVND come from the germline V gene (reference sequence). In nucleotides, the CDR3 is TGTGCCAGTAGTATTAACCCGGGGGCATCTGGAAACACCATATATTTT. Translating it yields CASSINPGASGNTIYF.

The chain joins TRBV19 to TRBJ2-1; 9 nucleotides align to TRBD1. V shed 0 bases, J shed 8 bases, and the junction held 8 bases outside the gene matches. The CDR3 is made up of 16 amino acids. In germline, CDR1 is LNHDA, CDR2 SQIVND (reference sequence). CDR3: CASSIDPQGAMDEQFF. The CDR3 DNA reads TGTGCCAGTAGTATAGACCCACAGGGGGCGATGGATGAGCAGTTCTTC.

This clone was counted once. The CDR3 loop reads CASSNSQPQHF. In DNA form, the CDR3 reads TGTGCCAGCAGTAACAGTCAGCCCCAGCATTTT. The J gene is TRBJ1-5, the V gene TRBV28, with D unresolved. The CDR3 totals 11 residues. CDR1 MDHEN and CDR2 SYDVKM come from the germline V gene. Trimming took off 5 bases at V and 6 bases at J, with 5 bases between the two ends.

This clone was seen a few times. The rearrangement joins TRBV21-1 to TRBJ2-7. TRBV21-1 is recorded as a pseudogene. The CDR3 has 16 residues. For the CDR3, the DNA is TGTGCCAGCAGCAATCATCCCACTGACCCCTCCTACGAGCAGTACTTC. Translation gives CASSNHPTDPSYEQYF.

CDR3 protein: CASSPGGGPVVSGAFF. The CDR3 DNA reads TGTGCCAGCAGTCCCGGGGGAGGGCCGGTAGTTTCTGGAGCTTTCTTT. The gene calls are TRBV6-4 and TRBJ1-1; weak D call: TRBD1 (5 bases). The CDR3 runs to 16 residues. Germline-derived CDR1 and CDR2 are MRHNA and SNTAGT. V lost 5 bases and J 10 bases, leaving 26 bases between the germline ends.

J is TRBJ2-5 and V is TRBV9; 7 positions match TRBD1. The CDR3 loop spans 14 amino acids. J was trimmed by 5 bases and V by 4 bases; bases with no gene match: 8. Germline lookup yields CDR1 SGDLS and CDR2 YYNGEE. As DNA, the CDR3 is TGTGCCAGCAGCTCCCGACAGGGAAGGGAGACCCAGTACTTC. Translating it yields CASSSRQGRETQYF.

The chain employs TRBV6-6 and TRBJ1-2; D might be TRBD1 (6 bases). Deletions cut 5 bases from V and 2 bases from J, with 18 bases between. This CDR3 is 16 amino acids long. Germline V gene sequence: CDR1 MNHNY, CDR2 SVGAGI (reference sequence). CDR3 nucleotides: TGTGCCAGCAGTGCTACCCGACAGGCCCTGAACTATGGCTACACCTTC. It is translated as CASSATRQALNYGYTF.

The rearrangement joins TRBV5-8 to TRBJ1-4; D might be TRBD1 (5 bases). The CDR3 sequence is 17 residues long. Germline V gene sequence: CDR1 SGHTS, CDR2 YDEGEE. Deletions cut 1 base from V and 2 bases from J, with 15 bases between. CDR3 loop: CASSLTGQGSTNEKLFF. The CDR3 nucleotides read TGTGCCAGCAGCTTGACGGGGCAGGGTTCGACTAATGAAAAACTGTTTTTT.